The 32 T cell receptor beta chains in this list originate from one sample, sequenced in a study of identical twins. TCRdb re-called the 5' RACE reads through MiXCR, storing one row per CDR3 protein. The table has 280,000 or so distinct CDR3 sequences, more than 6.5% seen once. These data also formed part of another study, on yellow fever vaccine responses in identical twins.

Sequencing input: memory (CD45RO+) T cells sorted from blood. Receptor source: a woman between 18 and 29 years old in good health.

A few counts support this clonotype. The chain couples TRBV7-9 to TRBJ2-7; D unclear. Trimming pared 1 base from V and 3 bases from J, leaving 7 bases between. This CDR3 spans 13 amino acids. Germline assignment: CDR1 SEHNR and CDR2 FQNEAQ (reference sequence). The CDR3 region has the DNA TGTGCCAGCAGCTTAGTGCCGCTCTACGAGCAGTACTTC. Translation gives CASSLVPLYEQYF.

The CDR3 bases are TGTGCCAGCAGCCCCACAGGGTGGGGTTCGTACAATGAGCAGTTCTTC. Translation: CASSPTGWGSYNEQFF. The J gene is TRBJ2-1, the V gene TRBV14, with D maybe TRBD1 (6 bases). V shed 4 bases and J shed 4 bases, with 17 bases lying between them. The CDR3 has 16 amino acids. In germline, CDR1 is SGHDN, CDR2 FVKESK.

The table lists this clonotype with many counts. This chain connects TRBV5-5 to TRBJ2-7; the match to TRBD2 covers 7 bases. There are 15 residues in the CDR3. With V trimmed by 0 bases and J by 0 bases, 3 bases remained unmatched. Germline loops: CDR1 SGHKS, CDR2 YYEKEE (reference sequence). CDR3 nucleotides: TGTGCCAGCAGCTTGGCTAGCGGATACTCCTACGAGCAGTACTTC. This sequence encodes CASSLASGYSYEQYF.

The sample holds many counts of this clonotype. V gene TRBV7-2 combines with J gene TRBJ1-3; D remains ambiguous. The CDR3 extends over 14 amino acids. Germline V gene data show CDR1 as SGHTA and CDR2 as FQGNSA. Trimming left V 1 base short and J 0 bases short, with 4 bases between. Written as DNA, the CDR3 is TGTGCCAGCAGCTTAGACAGCTCTGGAAACACCATATATTTT. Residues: CASSLDSSGNTIYF.

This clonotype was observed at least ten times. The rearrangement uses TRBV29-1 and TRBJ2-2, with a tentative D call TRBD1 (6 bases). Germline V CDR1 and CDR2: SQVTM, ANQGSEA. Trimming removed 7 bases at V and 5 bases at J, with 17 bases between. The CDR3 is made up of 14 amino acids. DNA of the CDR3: TGCAGCGCGGGCACCGGGACAACTACCGGGGAGCTGTTTTTT. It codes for CSAGTGTTTGELFF.

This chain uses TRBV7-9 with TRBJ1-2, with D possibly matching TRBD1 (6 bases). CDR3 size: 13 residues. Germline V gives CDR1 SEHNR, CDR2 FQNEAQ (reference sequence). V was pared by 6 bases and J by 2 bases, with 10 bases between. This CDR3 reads CASRSTGNYGYTF. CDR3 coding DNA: TGTGCCAGCAGATCGACAGGAAACTATGGCTACACCTTC.

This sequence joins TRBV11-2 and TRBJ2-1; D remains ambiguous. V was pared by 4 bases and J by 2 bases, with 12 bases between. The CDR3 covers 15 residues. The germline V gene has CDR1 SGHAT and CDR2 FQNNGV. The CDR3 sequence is CASSSGFSTYNEQFF. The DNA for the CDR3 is TGTGCCAGCAGCTCCGGGTTTTCCACCTACAATGAGCAGTTCTTC.

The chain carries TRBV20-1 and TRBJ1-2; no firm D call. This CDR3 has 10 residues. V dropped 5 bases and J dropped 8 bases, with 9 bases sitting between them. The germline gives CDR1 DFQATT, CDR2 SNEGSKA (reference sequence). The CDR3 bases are TGCAGTGCTGGACCTTCCGGCTACACCTTC. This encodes CSAGPSGYTF.

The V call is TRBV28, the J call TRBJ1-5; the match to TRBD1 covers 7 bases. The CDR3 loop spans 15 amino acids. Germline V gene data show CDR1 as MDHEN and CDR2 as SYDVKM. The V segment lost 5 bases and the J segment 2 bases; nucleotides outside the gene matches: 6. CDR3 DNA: TGTGCCAGCAGTCCACAAGACAGGGGCAATCAGCCCCAGCATTTT. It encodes CASSPQDRGNQPQHF.

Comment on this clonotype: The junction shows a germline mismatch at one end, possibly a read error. The CDR3 coding sequence is TGTGCCAGCAGTGAAGGGGGTACCGGTTGGGACTTC. Residues: CASSEGGTGWDF. The chain links TRBV6-1 to TRBJ2-7; D uncertain. The CDR3 runs to 12 residues. Germline loops: CDR1 MNHNS, CDR2 SASEGT.

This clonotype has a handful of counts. CDR3 DNA sequence: TGCGCCAGCAGCCAAGCCCTGTTGGGGGCCGGGGACCAAGAGACCCAGTACTTC. It encodes CASSQALLGAGDQETQYF. The V call is TRBV4-1, the J call TRBJ2-5; tentative D call: TRBD1 (6 bases). Trimming removed 1 base at V and 0 bases at J, with 18 bases between. The CDR3 extends over 18 amino acids. Germline V gene lookup returns CDR1 MGHRA and CDR2 YSYEKL.

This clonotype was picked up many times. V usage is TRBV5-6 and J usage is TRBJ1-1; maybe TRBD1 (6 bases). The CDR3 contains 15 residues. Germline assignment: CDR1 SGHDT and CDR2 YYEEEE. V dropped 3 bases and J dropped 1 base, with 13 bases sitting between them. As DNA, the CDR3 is TGTGCCAGCAGCTCATACAGGGTACGGAACACTGAAGCTTTCTTT. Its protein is CASSSYRVRNTEAFF.

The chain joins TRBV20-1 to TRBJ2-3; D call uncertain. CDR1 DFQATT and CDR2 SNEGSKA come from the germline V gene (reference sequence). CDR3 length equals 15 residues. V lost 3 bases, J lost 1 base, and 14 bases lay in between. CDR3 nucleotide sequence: TGCAGTGCTAGGACCCGGGTCCTAGGCACAGATACGCAGTATTTT. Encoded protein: CSARTRVLGTDTQYF.

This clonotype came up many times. CDR3 nucleotide sequence: TGCAGCGTTGAAGGGAGAGCTGAGTACAATGAGCAGTTCTTC. Protein sequence: CSVEGRAEYNEQFF. The gene calls are TRBV29-1 and TRBJ2-1; D gene uncertain. The CDR3 totals 14 residues. V was shortened by 1 base and J by 4 bases, with 11 bases between the two germline ends. CDR1 SQVTM and CDR2 ANQGSEA come from the germline V gene.

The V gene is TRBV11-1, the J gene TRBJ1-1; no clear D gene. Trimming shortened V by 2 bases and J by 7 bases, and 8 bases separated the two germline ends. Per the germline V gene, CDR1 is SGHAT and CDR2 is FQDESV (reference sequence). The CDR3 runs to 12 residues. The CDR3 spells CASSLRSSEAFF. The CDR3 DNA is TGTGCCAGCAGCTTAAGGAGCAGTGAAGCTTTCTTT. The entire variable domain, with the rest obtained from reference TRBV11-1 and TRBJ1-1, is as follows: EAEVAQSPRYKITEKSQAVAFWCDPISGHATLYWYRQILGQGPELLVQFQDESVVDDSQLPKDRFSAERLKGVDSTLKIQPAELGDSAMYLCASSLRSSEAFFGQGTRLTVV.

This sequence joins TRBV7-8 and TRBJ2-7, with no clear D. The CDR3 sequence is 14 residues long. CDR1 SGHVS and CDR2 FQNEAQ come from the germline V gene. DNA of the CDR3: TGTGTGCGCTGCTCCGGAATAGGAGTGTACGAGCAGTACTTC. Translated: CVRCSGIGVYEQYF.

CDR3: CSAQKGQVNTGELFF. DNA for the CDR3: TGCAGTGCTCAGAAAGGACAGGTGAACACCGGGGAGCTGTTTTTT. The chain joins TRBV20-1 to TRBJ2-2, with TRBD1 matching 7 bases. The CDR3 extends over 15 amino acids. The germline V gene has CDR1 DFQATT and CDR2 SNEGSKA (reference sequence). Trimming took 5 bases from V and 1 from J; bases not matched to a gene: 7.

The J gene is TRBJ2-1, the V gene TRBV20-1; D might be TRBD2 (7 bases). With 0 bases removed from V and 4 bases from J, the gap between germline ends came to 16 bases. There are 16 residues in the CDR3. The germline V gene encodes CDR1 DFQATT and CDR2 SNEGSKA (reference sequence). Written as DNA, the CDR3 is TGCAGTGCTAGAGATGGGGGGCGGGAGAGTTACAATGAGCAGTTCTTC. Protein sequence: CSARDGGRESYNEQFF.

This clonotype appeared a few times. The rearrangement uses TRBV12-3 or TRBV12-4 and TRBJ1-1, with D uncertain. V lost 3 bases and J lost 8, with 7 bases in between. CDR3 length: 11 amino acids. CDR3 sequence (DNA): TGTGCCAGCAGTTTGTTGGGAGAAGCTTTCTTT. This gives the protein CASSLLGEAFF.

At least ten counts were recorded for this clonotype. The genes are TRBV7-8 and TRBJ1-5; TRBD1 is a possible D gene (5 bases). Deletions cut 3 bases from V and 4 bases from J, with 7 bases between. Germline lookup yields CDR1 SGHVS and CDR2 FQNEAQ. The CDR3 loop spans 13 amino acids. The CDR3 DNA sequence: TGTGCCAGCAGCTTTCCAGGGAATCAGCCCCAGCATTTT. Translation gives CASSFPGNQPQHF.

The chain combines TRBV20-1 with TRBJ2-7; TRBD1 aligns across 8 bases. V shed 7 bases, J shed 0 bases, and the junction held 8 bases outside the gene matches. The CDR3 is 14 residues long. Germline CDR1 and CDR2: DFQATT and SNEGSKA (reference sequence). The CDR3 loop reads CSVKGTGFSYEQYF. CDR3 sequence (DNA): TGCAGTGTTAAGGGGACAGGCTTCTCCTACGAGCAGTACTTC.

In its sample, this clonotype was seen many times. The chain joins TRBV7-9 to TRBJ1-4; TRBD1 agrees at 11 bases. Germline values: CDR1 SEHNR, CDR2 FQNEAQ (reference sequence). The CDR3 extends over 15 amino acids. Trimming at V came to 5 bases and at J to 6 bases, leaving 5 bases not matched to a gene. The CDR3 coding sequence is TGTGCCAGCAGCCAACCGGACAGGGGGCATGAAAAACTGTTTTTT. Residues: CASSQPDRGHEKLFF.

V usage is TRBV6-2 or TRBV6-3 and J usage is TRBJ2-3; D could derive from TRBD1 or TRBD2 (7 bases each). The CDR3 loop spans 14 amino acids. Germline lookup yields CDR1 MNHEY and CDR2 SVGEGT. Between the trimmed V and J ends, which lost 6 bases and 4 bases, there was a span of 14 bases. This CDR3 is CASSQGGGADTQYF. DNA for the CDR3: TGTGCCAGCAGCCAGGGGGGGGGCGCAGATACGCAGTATTTT.

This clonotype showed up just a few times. The CDR3 DNA sequence: TGTGCCAGCAGTTCCTACATTATAGCGGGGGGGAGAGAGACCCAGTACTTC. As protein: CASSSYIIAGGRETQYF. V usage is TRBV28 and J usage is TRBJ2-5; 11 bases align to TRBD2. Looked up from germline, CDR1 is MDHEN and CDR2 is SYDVKM. The CDR3 extends over 17 amino acids. With V trimmed by 4 bases and J by 4 bases, 11 bases remained unmatched.

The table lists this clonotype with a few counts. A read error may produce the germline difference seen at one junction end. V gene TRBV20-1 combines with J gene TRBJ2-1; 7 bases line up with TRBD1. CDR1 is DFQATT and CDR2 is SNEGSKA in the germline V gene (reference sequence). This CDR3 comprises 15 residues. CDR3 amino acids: CTAAHRGEGYNEQFF. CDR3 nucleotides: TGCACTGCTGCCCACAGGGGCGAGGGGTACAATGAGCAGTTCTTC.

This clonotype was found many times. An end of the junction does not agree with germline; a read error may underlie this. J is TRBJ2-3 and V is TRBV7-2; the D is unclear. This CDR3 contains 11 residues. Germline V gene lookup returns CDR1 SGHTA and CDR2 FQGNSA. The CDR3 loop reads CGPPPTDTQYF. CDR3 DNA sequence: TGCGGACCACCCCCCACAGATACGCAGTATTTT.

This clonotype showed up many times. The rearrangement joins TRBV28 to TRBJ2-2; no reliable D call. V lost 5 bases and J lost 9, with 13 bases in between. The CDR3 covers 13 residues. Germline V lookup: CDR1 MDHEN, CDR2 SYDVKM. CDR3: CASSPIQSRELFF. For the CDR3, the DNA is TGTGCCAGCAGTCCCATCCAGAGCAGGGAGCTGTTTTTT.

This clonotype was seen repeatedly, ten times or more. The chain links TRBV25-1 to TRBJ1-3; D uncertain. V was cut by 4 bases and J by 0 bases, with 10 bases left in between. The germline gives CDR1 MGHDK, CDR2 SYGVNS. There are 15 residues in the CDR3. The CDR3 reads CASSAQKHSGNTIYF. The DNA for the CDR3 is TGTGCCAGCAGTGCACAGAAACACTCTGGAAACACCATATATTTT.

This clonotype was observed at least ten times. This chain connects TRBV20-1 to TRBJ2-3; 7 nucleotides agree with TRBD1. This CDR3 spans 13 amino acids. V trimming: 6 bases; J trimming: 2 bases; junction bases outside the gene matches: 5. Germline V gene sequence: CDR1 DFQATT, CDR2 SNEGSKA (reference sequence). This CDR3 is CSAGTAFTDTQYF. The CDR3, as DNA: TGCAGTGCAGGGACAGCTTTCACAGATACGCAGTATTTT.

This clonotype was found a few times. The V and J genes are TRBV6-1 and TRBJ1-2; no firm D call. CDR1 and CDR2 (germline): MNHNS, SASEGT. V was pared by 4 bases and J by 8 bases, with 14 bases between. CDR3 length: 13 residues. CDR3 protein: CASSGPLWGGYTF. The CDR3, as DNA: TGTGCCAGCAGTGGCCCGCTTTGGGGAGGCTACACCTTC.

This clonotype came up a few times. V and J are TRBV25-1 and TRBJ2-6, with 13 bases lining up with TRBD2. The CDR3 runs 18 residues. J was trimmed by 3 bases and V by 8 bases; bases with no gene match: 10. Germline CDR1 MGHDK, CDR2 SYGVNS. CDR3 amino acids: CASPEVGLAGRGANVLTF. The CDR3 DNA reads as TGTGCCAGCCCTGAGGTGGGACTAGCGGGACGTGGGGCCAACGTCCTGACTTTC.

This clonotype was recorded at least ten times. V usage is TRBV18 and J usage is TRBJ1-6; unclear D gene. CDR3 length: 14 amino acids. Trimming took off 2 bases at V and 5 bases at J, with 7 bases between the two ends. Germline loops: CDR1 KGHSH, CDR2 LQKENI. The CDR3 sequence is CASSPENNNSPLHF. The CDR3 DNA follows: TGTGCCAGCTCACCAGAGAATAATAATTCACCCCTCCACTTT.